This T cell receptor beta chain was sequenced for a study of CD8 T cells in Susac syndrome. The study, taken as a whole, reports: It was acknowledged by the study that relatively few individuals were included in its TCR sequencing and HLA analysis.

Sequencing of TCR beta was undertaken in CD8+ and CD4+ T cells derived from blood. The authors negatively isolated CD8+ and CD4+ T cells and FACS-enriched TEMRA cells. For this clonotype: Its antigen is unidentified.

Roughly 0.45 to 1 ug RNA was reverse transcribed with random hexamers. Amplification of TCR beta CDR3 was carried out by immunoSEQ multiplex PCR, which covered 54 Vbeta and 13 Jbeta segments. TCRdb re-analysed the immunoSEQ multiplex PCR reads in MiXCR, keeping a single row per CDR3 protein. The sample consists of approximately 190,000 distinct CDR3 sequences, 90% to 95% of them appearing once. The receptor was isolated from a human donor with multiple sclerosis. Sequenced material: CD4+ T cells from PBMCs.

The CDR3 DNA reads as TGCAGTGCCAGGAGGGCCGGGCCTTATGGCTACACCTTC. Encoded protein: CSARRAGPYGYTF. This chain connects TRBV20-1 to TRBJ1-2; D not resolved. The CDR3 totals 13 residues. V lost 6 bases and J 5 bases, leaving 16 bases between the germline ends. CDR1 and CDR2 from the germline V gene are DFQATT and SNEGSKA (reference sequence).